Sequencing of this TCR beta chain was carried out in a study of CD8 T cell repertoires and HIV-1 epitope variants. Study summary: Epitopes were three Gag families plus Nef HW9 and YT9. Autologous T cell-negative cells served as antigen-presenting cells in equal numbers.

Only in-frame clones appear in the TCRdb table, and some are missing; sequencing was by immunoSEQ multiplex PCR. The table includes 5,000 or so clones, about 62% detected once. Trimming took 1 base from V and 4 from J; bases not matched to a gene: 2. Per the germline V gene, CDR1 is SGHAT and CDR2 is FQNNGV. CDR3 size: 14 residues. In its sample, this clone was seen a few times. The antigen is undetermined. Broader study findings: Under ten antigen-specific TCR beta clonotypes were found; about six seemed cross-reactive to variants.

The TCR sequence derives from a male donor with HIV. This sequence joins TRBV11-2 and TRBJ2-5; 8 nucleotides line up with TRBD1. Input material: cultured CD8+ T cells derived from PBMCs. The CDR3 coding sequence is TGTGCCAGCAGCTTAGGGCAGGGGGCAGAGACCCAGTACTTC. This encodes CASSLGQGAETQYF.